These 21 T cell receptor beta chains share one sample of origin, sequenced in a study of Graves' ophthalmopathy and Graves' hyperthyroidism. The TCR beta CDR3 regions underwent amplification from RNA transcripts. First-round RT-PCR with HTBI primers preceded a second-round multiplex PCR. TCRdb analysed the multiplex PCR reads with MiXCR anew, one entry per CDR3 protein. Of 200,000 to 300,000 distinct CDR3 sequences listed, around 50% were seen once; the top ten hold about half. The sequenced material came from peripheral blood. The receptors derive from an adult man with Graves' ophthalmopathy.

The chain is built from TRBV7-9 and TRBJ2-2, with TRBD2 matching over 13 bases. Germline values: CDR1 SEHNR, CDR2 FQNEAQ (reference sequence). This CDR3 has 16 amino acids. The J segment lost 5 bases and the V segment lost 4 bases, leaving 4 bases of the junction unmatched. The CDR3 DNA reads TGTGCCAGCAGCTCACTAGCGGGGGGGCAGACCGGGGAGCTGTTTTTT. Translated, it gives CASSSLAGGQTGELFF.

The gene calls are TRBV10-3 and TRBJ1-5; TRBD1 is a possible D gene (5 bases). This CDR3 is built from 14 residues. Germline V gene data show CDR1 as ENHRY and CDR2 as SYGVKD. V lost 9 bases and J lost 2, with 14 bases in between. CDR3 region: CAIMSGSGNQPQHF. The CDR3 nucleotides are TGTGCCATTATGTCAGGGAGTGGCAATCAGCCCCAGCATTTT.

This clonotype has ten or more counts. The chain employs TRBV29-1 and TRBJ2-2; TRBD2 matches at 13 bases. CDR1 SQVTM and CDR2 ANQGSEA come from the germline V gene. The CDR3 has 15 residues. With V trimmed by 5 bases and J by 6 bases, 6 bases remained unmatched. CDR3 DNA: TGCAGCGTTCGGGGACTAGCGGGAAGGGCCGGGGAGCTGTTTTTT. The encoded protein is CSVRGLAGRAGELFF.

The V gene is TRBV2, the J gene TRBJ2-7; the D gene could be TRBD1 or TRBD2 (6 bases each). The CDR3 totals 17 residues. Germline CDR1 SNHLY, CDR2 FYNNEI. Trimming left V 7 bases short and J 5 bases short, with 27 bases between. The CDR3 spells CASTRARLEGGLHEQYF. CDR3 DNA: TGTGCCAGCACCCGCGCCCGACTAGAAGGGGGACTTCACGAGCAGTACTTC.

The rearrangement uses TRBV7-2 and TRBJ2-5; 11 bases line up with TRBD2. Losses at the gene ends were 4 bases for V and 2 bases for J; bases not matched to a gene: 3. The CDR3 sequence is 15 residues long. Germline lookup yields CDR1 SGHTA and CDR2 FQGNSA. CDR3 sequence (DNA): TGTGCCAGCAGCTCCTTAGCGGGGGGGCAAGAGACCCAGTACTTC. As protein: CASSSLAGGQETQYF.

This clonotype was seen just once. One end of the junction is discordant with germline, which a read error may explain. The chain carries TRBV7-2 and TRBJ2-7; D ambiguous. Germline CDR1 SGHTA, CDR2 FQGNSA. This CDR3 contains 16 residues. The CDR3 nucleotides are TGCGCCAGCAGCCAAGATCCGGATAGGGTGATCTACGAGCAGTACTTC. It encodes CASSQDPDRVIYEQYF.

The rearrangement links TRBV20-1 to TRBJ1-6; 7 nucleotides match TRBD1. CDR1 DFQATT and CDR2 SNEGSKA come from the germline V gene (reference sequence). This CDR3 region has 16 residues. DNA of the CDR3: TGCAGCCCTTTCGGACAGGCAAGCTCCTATAATTCACCCCTCCACTTT. As protein: CSPFGQASSYNSPLHF.

This clonotype was observed many times. The J gene is TRBJ1-5, the V gene TRBV13; TRBD1 might be the D (5 bases). In germline, CDR1 is PRHDT, CDR2 FYEKMQ (reference sequence). V was shortened by 0 bases and J by 5 bases, with 11 bases between the two germline ends. The CDR3 has 15 residues. CDR3 bases: TGTGCCAGCAGCTTAGGCCAGGGCTATGATCAGCCCCAGCATTTT. Protein: CASSLGQGYDQPQHF.

The chain couples TRBV7-2 to TRBJ2-5; D unclear. The CDR3 covers 14 residues. CDR1 and CDR2 (germline): SGHTA, FQGNSA. V was cut by 1 base and J by 3 bases, with 9 bases left in between. Here the CDR3 reads CASSLVAEKETQYF. The CDR3 DNA is TGTGCCAGCAGCTTAGTGGCGGAGAAAGAGACCCAGTACTTC.

This clonotype has a handful of counts. The gene calls are TRBV9 and TRBJ1-2; D is possibly TRBD1 (5 bases). V lost 2 bases and J 2 bases, leaving 10 bases between the germline ends. Germline CDR1 SGDLS, CDR2 YYNGEE. The CDR3 runs to 14 residues. CDR3 DNA: TGTGCCAGCAGCGTCGGAGGGGAGAACTATGGCTACACCTTC. Protein: CASSVGGENYGYTF. Full variable domain (remainder filled in from reference TRBV9 and TRBJ1-2): DSGVTQTPKHLITATGQRVTLRCSPRSGDLSVYWYQQSLDQGLQFLIQYYNGEERAKGNILERFSAQQFPDLHSELNLSSLELGDSALYFCASSVGGENYGYTFGSGTRLTVV.

This clonotype was counted only a few times. The chain carries TRBV7-2 and TRBJ2-7; the match to TRBD1 covers 11 bases. V dropped 1 base and J dropped 6; count of bases not matched to a gene: 5. CDR1 and CDR2 from the germline V gene are SGHTA and FQGNSA. The CDR3 is 15 amino acids. CDR3 sequence reads: CASSLEGTGGTEQYF. The CDR3 DNA is TGTGCCAGCAGCTTAGAGGGGACAGGGGGAACCGAGCAGTACTTC.

This clonotype was detected only a few times. The V gene is TRBV25-1, the J gene TRBJ1-2, with D unclear. Germline CDR1 reads MGHDK; CDR2 reads SYGVNS. The CDR3 length is 15 residues. Trimming pared 3 bases from V and 6 bases from J, leaving 17 bases between. CDR3: CASSDSFRDSDGYTF. CDR3 DNA sequence: TGTGCCAGCAGTGATTCGTTTCGGGATTCGGATGGCTACACCTTC.

V usage is TRBV7-8 and J usage is TRBJ1-3; the D gene is possibly TRBD1 (6 bases). Germline loops: CDR1 SGHVS, CDR2 FQNEAQ. Trimming shortened V by 2 bases and J by 4 bases, and 15 bases separated the two germline ends. This CDR3 is 16 amino acids long. CDR3: CASSLLPGAKGNTIYF. The CDR3 DNA follows: TGTGCCAGCAGCTTATTGCCGGGGGCGAAGGGAAACACCATATATTTT.

The rearrangement joins TRBV7-9 to TRBJ2-2; a weak D match, TRBD1 (7 bases). The CDR3 length is 15 residues. The germline V gene has CDR1 SEHNR and CDR2 FQNEAQ (reference sequence). V lost 3 bases to trimming and J lost 5 bases, with 13 bases between them. CDR3 DNA: TGTGCCAGCAGCTTCGGCAGGGGGGATACCGGGGAGCTGTTTTTT. Translating it yields CASSFGRGDTGELFF.

This sequence joins TRBV7-8 and TRBJ2-5, with 9 positions matching TRBD1. From germline, CDR1 is SGHVS and CDR2 FQNEAQ. The V segment lost 4 bases and the J segment 5 bases; nucleotides outside the gene matches: 8. CDR3 length: 15 residues. In nucleotides, the CDR3 is TGTGCCAGCAGCTCGAGGACAGGGGAAGGGGAGACCCAGTACTTC. Amino acid sequence: CASSSRTGEGETQYF.

The genes are TRBV10-3 and TRBJ1-4; the D is unclear. This CDR3 region has 13 residues. Trimming removed 10 bases from V and 8 bases from J, with 17 bases in between. The germline gives CDR1 ENHRY, CDR2 SYGVKD. CDR3 region: CASSSGNREKLFF. The CDR3 DNA sequence: TGTGCCAGCAGCTCCGGAAACCGGGAAAAACTGTTTTTT.

This clonotype was seen more than once but under ten times. The chain links TRBV9 to TRBJ1-3; a weak D match, TRBD1 (5 bases). Germline CDR1 and CDR2: SGDLS and YYNGEE. This CDR3 has 18 amino acids. Trimming pared 0 bases from V and 0 bases from J, leaving 16 bases between. As DNA, the CDR3 is TGTGCCAGCAGCGTAGGGCATTACGGCAGGGACTCTGGAAACACCATATATTTT. It translates to CASSVGHYGRDSGNTIYF.

This clonotype was seen a handful of times. V and J are TRBV2 and TRBJ2-5; 7 bases match TRBD1. Germline CDR1 SNHLY, CDR2 FYNNEI. The CDR3 is made up of 14 amino acids. The V and J ends lost 6 bases and 5 bases, in that order; junction bases with no gene match: 9. In DNA form, the CDR3 reads TGTGCCAGCAGCCCGACAGGGAAGGCGGAGACCCAGTACTTC. Amino acids: CASSPTGKAETQYF. The variable domain in full, completed from reference TRBV2 and TRBJ2-5, reads EPEVTQTPSHQVTQMGQEVILRCVPISNHLYFYWYRQILGQKVEFLVSFYNNEISEKSEIFDDQFSVERPDGSNFTLKIRSTKLEDSAMYFCASSPTGKAETQYFGPGTRLLVL.

J is TRBJ2-2 and V is TRBV19; D is ambiguous. The CDR3 totals 13 residues. Per the germline V gene, CDR1 is LNHDA and CDR2 is SQIVND (reference sequence). The ends were cut back, 6 bases at V and 0 bases at J, with 5 bases in the middle. CDR3 amino acids: CASSWANTGELFF. As DNA, the CDR3 is TGTGCCAGTAGCTGGGCGAACACCGGGGAGCTGTTTTTT. Supplemented by reference TRBV19 and TRBJ2-2, the full variable domain reads DGGITQSPKYLFRKEGQNVTLSCEQNLNHDAMYWYRQDPGQGLRLIYYSQIVNDFQKGDIAEGYSVSREKKESFPLTVTSAQKNPTAFYLCASSWANTGELFFGEGSRLTVL.

This chain uses TRBV19 with TRBJ1-4, with TRBD1 identical over 10 bases. The CDR3 extends over 15 amino acids. CDR1 and CDR2 (germline): LNHDA, SQIVND (reference sequence). V lost 4 bases to trimming and J lost 8 bases; unmatched junction nucleotides: 7. CDR3: CASSNQQGQGEKLFF. DNA for the CDR3: TGTGCCAGTAGTAATCAACAGGGACAGGGGGAAAAACTGTTTTTT.

This clonotype appeared many times. The J gene is TRBJ2-2, the V gene TRBV24-1; D is undetermined. This CDR3 comprises 14 residues. The V and J ends lost 0 bases and 3 bases respectively, with 4 bases between them. Germline values: CDR1 KGHDR, CDR2 SFDVKD. The CDR3 protein is CATSDLTDTGELFF. The CDR3, as DNA: TGTGCCACCAGTGATTTGACAGACACCGGGGAGCTGTTTTTT.